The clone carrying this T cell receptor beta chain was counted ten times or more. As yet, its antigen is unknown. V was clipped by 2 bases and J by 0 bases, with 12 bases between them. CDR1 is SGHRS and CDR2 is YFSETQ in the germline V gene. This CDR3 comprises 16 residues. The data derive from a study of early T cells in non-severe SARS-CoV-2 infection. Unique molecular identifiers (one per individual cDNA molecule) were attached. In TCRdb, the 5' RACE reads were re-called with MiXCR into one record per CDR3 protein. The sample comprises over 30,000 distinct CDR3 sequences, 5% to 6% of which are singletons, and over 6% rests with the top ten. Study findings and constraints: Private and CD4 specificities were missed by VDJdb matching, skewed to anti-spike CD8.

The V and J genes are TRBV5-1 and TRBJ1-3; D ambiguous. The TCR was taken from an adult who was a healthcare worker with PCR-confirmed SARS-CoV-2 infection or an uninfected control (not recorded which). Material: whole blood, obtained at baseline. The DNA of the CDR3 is TGCGCCAGCAGCTTTTTCAGCCAGAGCTCTGGAAACACCATATATTTT. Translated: CASSFFSQSSGNTIYF.